The source of this T cell receptor beta chain is a study of T-cell memory formation after mild COVID-19. Using its own MiXCR run on the 5' RACE reads, TCRdb lists one record per CDR3 protein. The sample carries 400,000 or so distinct CDR3 sequences, around 19% recorded once. Study observations and caveats: There was a balanced CD4/CD8 profile in clones contracting day 15 to 85, and later expanders leaned CD4+.

Germline V CDR1 and CDR2: PRHDT, FYEKMQ (reference sequence). This CDR3 has 15 residues. J gave up 0 bases and V 5 bases, and 3 bases lay outside the gene matches. This clonotype was counted at least ten times. No antigen is known for it. This clonotype was obtained from an adult woman who had mild COVID-19 (a few samples of this study predate the infection). Cell type and time point are not known. This sequence joins TRBV13 and TRBJ2-7; 11 bases match TRBD1. Sequenced sample: PBMCs or a T cell subset sorted from them (not recorded which). The CDR3 loop is CASSPGTGGSYEQYF. The CDR3 DNA follows: TGTGCCAGCAGCCCCGGGACAGGGGGCTCCTACGAGCAGTACTTC. Together with reference TRBV13 and TRBJ2-7, the CDR3 gives the full variable domain: AAGVIQSPRHLIKEKRETATLKCYPIPRHDTVYWYQQGPGQDPQFLISFYEKMQSDKGSIPDRFSAQQFSDYHSELNMSSLELGDSALYFCASSPGTGGSYEQYFGPGTRLTVT.